This T cell receptor (beta chain) came from a study of blood T cell repertoires in COVID-19. The wider study: Spain, Italy and the United States supplied samples that represented acute and convalescent COVID-19.

The germline V gene encodes CDR1 MDHEN and CDR2 SYDVKM. After removal of 2 bases from V and 4 bases from J, the junction contained 3 bases not matched to a gene. This CDR3 comprises 15 residues. In the study's own analysis: Scientists estimated how many nucleated cells there were by amplifying reference gene primers. Data came from immunoSEQ multiplex PCR; TCRdb stores just in-frame clones and leaves some out. That table gives V, J and clone size, and the DNA gave D and trimming. The sample yields 200,000 to 300,000 clones, roughly 76% seen once. This sequence was found in a woman at least 80 years old with COVID-19, enrolled during active disease. The J gene is TRBJ2-5, the V gene TRBV28; TRBD2 aligns across 11 bases. Sequencing was performed on peripheral blood. The chain's CDR3 is CASSLLGTSGETQYF. The CDR3 DNA reads as TGTGCCAGCAGTTTACTAGGGACTAGCGGAGAGACCCAGTACTTC.